Following are 9 T cell receptor beta chains from one sample sequenced in a study of cytomegalovirus exposure and HLA in healthy donors. The PCR employed 60 Vbeta primers together with 13 Jbeta primers. Generated by immunoSEQ multiplex PCR, the TCRdb table keeps only in-frame clones and is missing some. This table has about 120,000 clones, approximately 15% appearing once. The sample taken for sequencing was PBMCs. Source of these receptors: a woman under 30 in good health and CMV-seronegative.

This clone has only a few counts. Here the CDR3 DNA reads TGTGCCAGCAGTGAGCCCAGGGGGAGCCAAGAGACCCAGTACTTC. Residues: CASSEPRGSQETQYF. V and J are TRBV25-1 and TRBJ2-5; 7 bases map to TRBD1. CDR1 is MGHDK and CDR2 is SYGVNS in the germline V gene. CDR3 length: 15 residues. With 3 bases clipped from V and 1 base from J, the junction kept 5 bases outside the gene matches. The entire variable domain, with the rest obtained from reference TRBV25-1 and TRBJ2-5, is as follows: EADIYQTPRYLVIGTGKKITLECSQTMGHDKMYWYQQDPGMELHLIHYSYGVNSTEKGDLSSESTVSRIRTEHFPLTLESARPSHTSQYLCASSEPRGSQETQYFGPGTRLLVL.

This clone came up a few times. The rearrangement joins TRBV28 to TRBJ2-7; the match to TRBD1 covers 9 bases. The CDR3 is made up of 12 amino acids. V lost 7 bases, J lost 6 bases, and 4 bases stayed unmatched. The V gene's germline CDR1 is MDHEN and CDR2 SYDVKM. The CDR3 sequence: CASKGQGVEQYF. The CDR3 DNA reads as TGTGCCAGCAAGGGACAGGGAGTCGAGCAGTACTTC.

This clone was detected a few times. The chain couples TRBV7-6 to TRBJ1-1; D might be TRBD1 (6 bases). The V end was cut by 4 bases, the J end by 8 bases, with 11 bases between. Germline-derived CDR1 and CDR2 are SGHVS and FNYEAQ. The CDR3 is 12 residues long. CDR3 DNA: TGTGCCAGCAGCTCGGACAGTCGGGAAGCTTTCTTT. Amino acid sequence: CASSSDSREAFF.

The chain carries TRBV5-1 and TRBJ2-7, with a possible D match to TRBD2 (6 bases). Trimming pared 3 bases from V and 1 base from J, leaving 11 bases between. This CDR3 is 14 amino acids long. Germline-derived CDR1 and CDR2 are SGHRS and YFSETQ. The CDR3 protein is CASSWGDPSYEQYF. CDR3 nucleotides: TGCGCCAGCAGCTGGGGGGACCCTTCCTACGAGCAGTACTTC.

J is TRBJ1-4 and V is TRBV9; tentative D call: TRBD1 (6 bases). Trimming pared 4 bases from V and 3 bases from J, leaving 10 bases between. The CDR3 loop spans 14 amino acids. Germline CDR1 and CDR2: SGDLS and YYNGEE. The CDR3 bases are TGTGCCAGCAGCTCCCAGGGGTCTAATGAAAAACTGTTTTTT. Its translation: CASSSQGSNEKLFF.

This chain connects TRBV6-5 to TRBJ1-5, with D tentatively TRBD1 (6 bases). CDR1 and CDR2 (germline): MNHEY, SVGAGI. Trimming removed 5 bases from V and 3 bases from J, with 11 bases in between. The CDR3 runs 14 residues. DNA for the CDR3: TGTGCCAGCAGTACAGGGAAGGACAATCAGCCCCAGCATTTT. Translating gives CASSTGKDNQPQHF.

The chain is built from TRBV7-9 and TRBJ1-2; 8 bases are shared with TRBD1. The CDR3 covers 12 residues. Germline CDR1 SEHNR, CDR2 FQNEAQ (reference sequence). V trimming: 5 bases; J trimming: 10 bases; junction bases outside the gene matches: 6. The CDR3 DNA sequence: TGTGCCAGCAGCGGAACAGGGGGAGTCTACACCTTC. Translating gives CASSGTGGVYTF. The variable domain in full, with the rest retrieved from reference TRBV7-9 and TRBJ1-2, is DTGVSQNPRHKITKRGQNVTFRCDPISEHNRLYWYRQTLGQGPEFLTYFQNEAQLEKSRLLSDRFSAERPKGSFSTLEIQRTEQGDSAMYLCASSGTGGVYTFGSGTRLTVV.

This clone has more than one count but fewer than ten. The chain employs TRBV7-9 and TRBJ2-1; maybe TRBD1 (6 bases). Deletions cut 0 bases from V and 5 bases from J, with 20 bases between. Germline V gene sequence: CDR1 SEHNR, CDR2 FQNEAQ (reference sequence). CDR3 length: 18 amino acids. The CDR3 reads CASSLAFRQAPDDNEQFF. DNA of the CDR3: TGTGCCAGCAGCTTAGCTTTTCGACAGGCACCCGACGACAATGAGCAGTTCTTC.

The chain employs TRBV15 and TRBJ2-5; possible D gene TRBD1, 6 bases. The V and J ends lost 3 bases and 5 bases respectively, with 10 bases between them. The V gene's germline CDR1 is LNHNV and CDR2 YYDKDF (reference sequence). CDR3 length equals 13 residues. CDR3 region: CATSRDQGETQYF. The CDR3 DNA reads as TGTGCCACCAGCAGGGATCAGGGGGAGACCCAGTACTTC.